These 20 T cell receptor beta chains were all obtained from the same sample, sequenced in a study of blood T cell repertoires in COVID-19. Profiled with immunoSEQ multiplex PCR; TCRdb holds only in-frame clones, not every one. The sample carries 110,000 or so clones, 81% recorded once. Sequencing was performed on peripheral blood. Receptor source: a man older than 75 with acute or convalescent COVID-19.

The CDR3 loop is CASSPYPQGLAGNEQFF. The CDR3 DNA sequence: TGTGCCAGCAGTCCGTATCCCCAGGGACTAGCGGGGAATGAGCAGTTCTTC. This chain joins TRBV6-2 or TRBV6-3 and TRBJ2-1; 13 bases map to TRBD2. J gave up 7 bases and V 5 bases, and 11 bases lay outside the gene matches. The CDR3 runs 17 residues. Germline V gene sequence: CDR1 MNHEY, CDR2 SVGEGT.

The chain joins TRBV6-5 to TRBJ1-4; the D is unclear. This CDR3 spans 13 amino acids. Looked up from germline, CDR1 is MNHEY and CDR2 is SVGAGI. V shed 8 bases and J shed 8 bases, with 15 bases lying between them. The CDR3 is CASCWGGCEKLFF. The CDR3 coding sequence is TGTGCCAGCTGCTGGGGAGGGTGCGAAAAACTGTTTTTT.

V usage is TRBV5-1 and J usage is TRBJ2-1, with a tentative D call TRBD2 (5 bases). There are 15 residues in the CDR3. Deletions cut 0 bases from V and 5 bases from J, with 12 bases between. Germline V gene sequence: CDR1 SGHRS, CDR2 YFSETQ. CDR3 in amino acids: CASSLGGNRHNEQFF. The CDR3 nucleotides are TGCGCCAGCAGCTTGGGAGGGAATCGCCACAATGAGCAGTTCTTC.

The V and J genes are TRBV9 and TRBJ2-2; weak D call: TRBD1 (5 bases). CDR1 is SGDLS, CDR2 YYNGEE, per germline. The CDR3 sequence is 17 residues long. Trimming removed 0 bases at V and 3 bases at J, with 15 bases between. CDR3 DNA sequence: TGTGCCAGCAGCGTAGGTCCCAACAGGCAATACACCGGGGAGCTGTTTTTT. It encodes CASSVGPNRQYTGELFF.

The gene calls are TRBV7-2 and TRBJ1-5, with TRBD1 identical over 8 bases. Germline V gene sequence: CDR1 SGHTA, CDR2 FQGNSA. The CDR3 runs 15 residues. V lost 1 base to trimming and J lost 2 bases; unmatched junction nucleotides: 1. CDR3 in amino acids: CASSLVGQGNQPQHF. CDR3 in DNA: TGTGCCAGCAGCTTAGTGGGACAGGGCAATCAGCCCCAGCATTTT.

The rearrangement links TRBV5-5 to TRBJ2-7; a weak D match, TRBD2 (6 bases). The CDR3 is 14 amino acids. The V end was cut by 1 base, the J end by 7 bases, with 15 bases between. CDR1 SGHKS and CDR2 YYEKEE come from the germline V gene (reference sequence). CDR3 amino acids: CASSLSAGMLEQYF. CDR3 bases: TGTGCCAGCAGCTTGTCGGCGGGAATGCTTGAGCAGTACTTC.

The genes are TRBV12-3 or TRBV12-4 and TRBJ2-3; the D gene is possibly TRBD1 (5 bases). V was cut by 5 bases and J by 0 bases, with 6 bases left in between. CDR3 length: 13 amino acids. CDR3 in amino acids: CASSTGSTDTQYF. The CDR3 coding sequence is TGTGCCAGCAGTACAGGTAGCACAGATACGCAGTATTTT.

J is TRBJ2-3 and V is TRBV18; 10 bases are a match to TRBD2. The CDR3 is 14 amino acids. The trim removed 2 bases at V and 7 bases at J, leaving 3 bases unmatched. Germline V CDR1 and CDR2: KGHSH, LQKENI. CDR3 DNA sequence: TGTGCCAGCTCACCAAGCGGGAGGGCTCATACGCAGTATTTT. Amino acids: CASSPSGRAHTQYF.

The genes are TRBV18 and TRBJ1-2; TRBD1 is a possible D gene (6 bases). Germline-derived CDR1 and CDR2 are KGHSH and LQKENI. The length of the CDR3 is 15 residues. With 1 base removed from V and 0 bases from J, the gap between germline ends came to 9 bases. CDR3 protein: CASSPQGVTNYGYTF. The CDR3 DNA sequence: TGTGCCAGCTCACCACAGGGGGTGACTAACTATGGCTACACCTTC.

The V call is TRBV30, the J call TRBJ1-5, with 9 positions matching TRBD1. Looked up from germline, CDR1 is GTSNPN and CDR2 is SVGIG (reference sequence). The CDR3 spans 15 residues. V shed 0 bases and J 4 bases; nucleotides not matched to a gene: 4. CDR3 sequence (DNA): TGTGCCTGGAGTGTTTTCGGGACAGGGAATCAGCCCCAGCATTTT. Protein sequence: CAWSVFGTGNQPQHF.

The rearrangement joins TRBV27 to TRBJ1-2; 9 bases are shared with TRBD1. There are 12 residues in the CDR3. CDR1 is MNHEY and CDR2 is SMNVEV in the germline V gene (reference sequence). V shed 3 bases and J 8 bases; nucleotides not matched to a gene: 1. CDR3 region: CASSFGQGGYTF. CDR3 in DNA: TGTGCCAGCAGTTTTGGACAGGGGGGCTACACCTTC.

The genes are TRBV27 and TRBJ2-1; D might be TRBD2 (6 bases). This CDR3 region has 15 residues. In germline, CDR1 is MNHEY, CDR2 SMNVEV (reference sequence). Trimming took 2 bases from V and 10 from J, leaving 18 bases between them. The DNA for the CDR3 is TGTGCCAGCAGTTTAAAGAGCGCCTCCGGAGGGGAGCAGTTCTTC. Translated, it gives CASSLKSASGGEQFF.

J is TRBJ2-3 and V is TRBV4-2; 7 positions match TRBD2. Losses at the gene ends were 0 bases for V and 7 bases for J; bases not matched to a gene: 7. This CDR3 is built from 15 residues. From germline, CDR1 is LGHNA and CDR2 YNFKEQ. CDR3 sequence reads: CASSQDSSGGNTQYF. The CDR3 DNA sequence: TGTGCCAGCAGCCAAGATTCTAGCGGTGGGAATACGCAGTATTTT.

This sequence joins TRBV9 and TRBJ2-2, with TRBD1 matching over 10 bases. Germline V CDR1 and CDR2: SGDLS, YYNGEE. The CDR3 totals 21 residues. Losses at the gene ends were 1 base for V and 4 bases for J; bases not matched to a gene: 19. In nucleotides, the CDR3 is TGTGCCAGCAGCGTAACCGCCATCCGGGACAGGGGCCCTCGCGGCACCGGGGAGCTGTTTTTT. Translated: CASSVTAIRDRGPRGTGELFF.

This chain connects TRBV5-1 to TRBJ2-1; D unresolved. Germline assignment: CDR1 SGHRS and CDR2 YFSETQ. V dropped 3 bases and J dropped 8 bases, with 18 bases sitting between them. The CDR3 totals 15 residues. CDR3: CASSSNGRQTDEQFF. The DNA for the CDR3 is TGCGCCAGCAGCTCCAATGGCAGGCAGACGGATGAGCAGTTCTTC.

V is TRBV6-1 and J is TRBJ2-2; D is unresolved. The CDR3 spans 15 residues. V lost 2 bases, J lost 1 base, and 8 bases lay in between. In germline, CDR1 is MNHNS, CDR2 SASEGT. CDR3 bases: TGTGCCAGCAGTGAAAGGAGAGGGAACACCGGGGAGCTGTTTTTT. Protein sequence: CASSERRGNTGELFF.

The gene calls are TRBV15 and TRBJ1-2; possible D gene TRBD1, 6 bases. The germline CDR1 and CDR2 sequences are LNHNV and YYDKDF (reference sequence). The CDR3 length is 16 residues. V was clipped by 4 bases and J by 1 base, with 16 bases between them. The CDR3 DNA follows: TGTGCCACCAGCAACGGGGGGGCCCCTATTAACTATGGCTACACCTTC. This translates into CATSNGGAPINYGYTF. The complete variable domain, with remaining parts taken from reference TRBV15 and TRBJ1-2, reads DAMVIQNPRYQVTQFGKPVTLSCSQTLNHNVMYWYQQKSSQAPKLLFHYYDKDFNNEADTPDNFQSRRPNTSFCFLDIRSPGLGDTAMYLCATSNGGAPINYGYTFGSGTRLTVV.

By share of the sample, this clone is medium-sized. The genes are TRBV6-2 or TRBV6-3 and TRBJ1-4; D perhaps matches TRBD1 (5 bases). CDR3 length: 16 amino acids. Germline CDR1 is MNHEY and CDR2 is SVGEGT. The V end lost 2 bases, the J end lost 5 bases, and 15 bases lay between the germline ends. The CDR3: CASSYVGRGRNEKLFF. In DNA, the CDR3 is TGTGCCAGCAGTTACGTCGGGAGGGGACGGAATGAAAAACTGTTTTTT.

The rearrangement joins TRBV29-1 to TRBJ2-3; D remains ambiguous. CDR1 and CDR2 from the germline V gene are SQVTM and ANQGSEA. V dropped 4 bases and J dropped 0 bases, with 11 bases sitting between them. The CDR3 length is 14 residues. The CDR3 DNA reads TGCAGCGTTGGGCCTAGTGCTAGCACAGATACGCAGTATTTT. Its translation: CSVGPSASTDTQYF.

The chain carries TRBV2 and TRBJ1-2, with TRBD1 matching over 7 bases. This CDR3 spans 14 amino acids. J gave up 6 bases and V 5 bases, and 9 bases lay outside the gene matches. Germline CDR1 SNHLY, CDR2 FYNNEI. The CDR3 loop is CASSNSRGAHGYTF. In DNA form, the CDR3 reads TGTGCCAGCAGTAATAGCAGGGGGGCCCATGGCTACACCTTC.